A single sample is the source of the 30 T cell receptor beta chains below, sequenced in a study of OX40 agonist ivuxolimab in advanced cancers. TCRdb's copy holds only in-frame clones and misses some; the assay was immunoSEQ multiplex PCR. This table holds around 79,000 clones, approximately 85% found once. This sample comprised CD4+ or CD8+ T cells sorted from blood, obtained in a trial of the OX40 agonist ivuxolimab. These receptors all stem from an adult with an advanced solid tumor such as melanoma, head and neck, liver or kidney cancer.

This clone was seen more than once but under ten times. This chain uses TRBV30 with TRBJ2-7, with 8 bases that match TRBD2. Unmatched junction bases numbered 4, after V lost 3 bases and J lost 3 bases. The CDR3 length is 13 residues. Germline CDR1 GTSNPN, CDR2 SVGIG (reference sequence). CDR3 loop: CAWSRGGSYEQYF. The CDR3 bases are TGTGCCTGGAGCCGGGGGGGAAGCTACGAGCAGTACTTC.

The chain joins TRBV5-5 to TRBJ2-1; TRBD1 matches at 9 bases. Germline V gives CDR1 SGHKS, CDR2 YYEKEE (reference sequence). The ends lost 4 bases at V and 12 bases at J; junction bases unmatched: 23. The CDR3 contains 18 residues. CDR3 in DNA: TGTGCCAGCAGCCTTCTACTTATTCGGGACAGGGCTATAATGGTGCAGTTCTTC. Amino acid sequence: CASSLLLIRDRAIMVQFF. The full variable domain, in which reference TRBV5-5 and TRBJ2-1 provide the parts outside the CDR3, is DAGVTQSPTHLIKTRGQQVTLRCSPISGHKSVSWYQQVLGQGPQFIFQYYEKEERGRGNFPDRFSARQFPNYSSELNVNALLLGDSALYLCASSLLLIRDRAIMVQFFGPGTRLTVL.

The V gene is TRBV7-9, the J gene TRBJ1-1; D gene unclear. V was pared by 6 bases and J by 1 base, with 6 bases between. Germline-derived CDR1 and CDR2 are SEHNR and FQNEAQ (reference sequence). This CDR3 contains 12 residues. CDR3 coding DNA: TGTGCCAGCAGTCGGCAGAACACTGAAGCTTTCTTT. It encodes CASSRQNTEAFF.

This clone was detected only once. The V and J genes are TRBV7-2 and TRBJ2-6, with unresolved D. The germline CDR1 and CDR2 sequences are SGHTA and FQGNSA. V lost 7 bases and J lost 4, with 11 bases in between. This CDR3 comprises 14 residues. CDR3 protein: CASTNGLGANVLTF. In DNA, the CDR3 is TGTGCCAGCACCAATGGATTAGGGGCCAACGTCCTGACTTTC.

The chain uses TRBV18 and TRBJ1-1, with 9 bases lining up with TRBD1. The CDR3 extends over 14 amino acids. The V segment lost 5 bases and the J segment 5 bases; nucleotides outside the gene matches: 6. Looked up from germline, CDR1 is KGHSH and CDR2 is LQKENI. The CDR3 sequence is CASSSGQGRTEAFF. DNA of the CDR3: TGTGCCAGCTCATCTGGACAGGGGAGAACTGAAGCTTTCTTT.

V usage is TRBV19 and J usage is TRBJ2-3, with 10 positions matching TRBD1. This CDR3 contains 14 residues. Germline trimming cut 7 bases from V and 5 bases from J; bases unmatched to any gene: 6. Per the germline V gene, CDR1 is LNHDA and CDR2 is SQIVND (reference sequence). In DNA, the CDR3 is TGTGCCAGTACACCCGGGACAGGGGTAGATACGCAGTATTTT. The encoded protein is CASTPGTGVDTQYF.

The chain carries TRBV29-1 and TRBJ1-2; 8 positions agree with TRBD1. J gave up 8 bases and V 3 bases, and 8 bases lay outside the gene matches. CDR3 length: 13 residues. Germline lookup yields CDR1 SQVTM and CDR2 ANQGSEA. The CDR3 DNA reads as TGCAGCGTTGATTCAGGGGGCGCGCAGGGCTACACCTTC. Translating gives CSVDSGGAQGYTF.

The chain combines TRBV18 with TRBJ1-1; 8 nucleotides line up with TRBD1. The CDR3 contains 15 residues. The germline gives CDR1 KGHSH, CDR2 LQKENI. Trimming cost V 0 bases and J 3 bases; bases outside gene matches: 3. The CDR3 DNA follows: TGTGCCAGCTCACCACCGGGACAGGAGGACACTGAAGCTTTCTTT. Encoded protein: CASSPPGQEDTEAFF.

The rearrangement links TRBV9 to TRBJ2-5, with D uncertain. Germline V CDR1 and CDR2: SGDLS, YYNGEE. This CDR3 is built from 13 residues. Trimming took 1 base from V and 5 from J, leaving 9 bases between them. Written as DNA, the CDR3 is TGTGCCAGCAGCGTATATGTTTCCGAGACCCAGTACTTC. Protein product: CASSVYVSETQYF.

CDR3 DNA: TGTGCCAGCAGTCCCCGCGATTTCAATCAGCCCCAGCATTTT. Amino acids: CASSPRDFNQPQHF. This chain links TRBV6-5 with TRBJ1-5; D gene uncertain. Trimming pared 5 bases from V and 3 bases from J, leaving 11 bases between. Germline V lookup: CDR1 MNHEY, CDR2 SVGAGI. The CDR3 extends over 14 amino acids.

This sequence joins TRBV5-8 and TRBJ2-5, with 8 bases identical to TRBD2. There are 15 residues in the CDR3. With V trimmed by 5 bases and J by 3 bases, 9 bases remained unmatched. Germline V gene sequence: CDR1 SGHTS, CDR2 YDEGEE. The CDR3 coding sequence is TGTGCCAGCAGTCTACCGGGACTAGGAGAAGAGACCCAGTACTTC. Translation: CASSLPGLGEETQYF.

V gene TRBV5-6 combines with J gene TRBJ1-2; 9 bases fit TRBD1. This CDR3 has 14 residues. V gave up 4 bases and J gave up 5 bases; unmatched junction bases: 6. From germline, CDR1 is SGHDT and CDR2 YYEEEE. The CDR3 DNA sequence: TGTGCCAGCAGCCACCGGGACAGGGAGTATGGCTACACCTTC. It codes for CASSHRDREYGYTF.

The gene calls are TRBV7-2 and TRBJ2-2; TRBD1 matches 9 bases. The V gene's germline CDR1 is SGHTA and CDR2 FQGNSA. The CDR3 is 15 amino acids. Trimming cost V 2 bases and J 5 bases; bases outside gene matches: 3. The CDR3: CASSLYGQGTGELFF. In nucleotides, the CDR3 is TGTGCCAGCAGCTTATACGGACAGGGGACCGGGGAGCTGTTTTTT.

With regard to this clone: At one end, the junction sequence differs from germline, possibly due to a read error. The rearrangement links TRBV7-7 to TRBJ2-7; D might be TRBD2 (6 bases). Germline V gene data show CDR1 as SSHAT and CDR2 as FNYEAQ (reference sequence). The CDR3 extends over 13 amino acids. Here the CDR3 reads CASSFLEGGEQYF. The DNA for the CDR3 is TGTGCTAGCAGCTTCCTGGAGGGAGGCGAGCAGTACTTC.

The chain links TRBV4-3 to TRBJ1-4, with 8 bases that match TRBD1. V was pared by 0 bases and J by 6 bases, with 6 bases of the junction left unmatched. The CDR3 is 16 residues long. Germline-derived CDR1 and CDR2 are LGHNA and YSLEER. The CDR3 sequence: CASSQDRQGRDEKLFF. CDR3 in DNA: TGCGCCAGCAGCCAAGATAGACAGGGGAGGGATGAAAAACTGTTTTTT.

This clone appeared a single time. This chain uses TRBV10-3 with TRBJ2-7, with D unclear. With 3 bases removed from V and 2 bases from J, the gap between germline ends came to 8 bases. Germline V gene sequence: CDR1 ENHRY, CDR2 SYGVKD. This CDR3 spans 13 amino acids. The chain's CDR3 is CAISEEVPYEQYF. In DNA form, the CDR3 reads TGTGCCATCAGTGAAGAGGTTCCCTACGAGCAGTACTTC.

V gene TRBV18 combines with J gene TRBJ2-7, with TRBD1 matching over 9 bases. This CDR3 is built from 17 residues. J was trimmed by 2 bases and V by 6 bases; bases with no gene match: 14. CDR1 and CDR2 (germline): KGHSH, LQKENI. CDR3 sequence (DNA): TGTGCCAGCTCGCCCCGGGACAGGGTATTGGGGCCCTACGAGCAGTACTTC. Its protein product is CASSPRDRVLGPYEQYF.

This chain uses TRBV6-5 with TRBJ1-1; D ambiguous. V was pared by 5 bases and J by 6 bases, with 13 bases between. The CDR3 runs to 13 residues. Looked up from germline, CDR1 is MNHEY and CDR2 is SVGAGI. This CDR3 reads CASSRRSSSEAFF. The CDR3 nucleotides read TGTGCCAGCAGTCGACGCTCTAGTTCTGAAGCTTTCTTT.

This rearrangement joins TRBV5-1 to TRBJ1-1; D may be TRBD1 (5 bases). The ends were cut back, 7 bases at V and 3 bases at J, with 19 bases in the middle. Germline loops: CDR1 SGHRS, CDR2 YFSETQ. The CDR3 loop spans 15 amino acids. CDR3 bases: TGCGCCAGCCTTCTGTCAGGCGGAGGGGACACTGAAGCTTTCTTT. Translated, it gives CASLLSGGGDTEAFF.

The CDR3 spells CASSPGGLSGNTIYF. As DNA, the CDR3 is TGTGCCAGCTCACCGGGAGGTCTCTCTGGAAACACCATATATTTT. J is TRBJ1-3 and V is TRBV18; D unresolved. Deletions cut 3 bases from V and 0 bases from J, with 9 bases between. The germline gives CDR1 KGHSH, CDR2 LQKENI. This CDR3 has 15 residues.

V is TRBV7-6 and J is TRBJ1-4; 7 bases map to TRBD1. The CDR3 runs 15 residues. Losses at the gene ends were 1 base for V and 6 bases for J; bases not matched to a gene: 5. The germline V gene encodes CDR1 SGHVS and CDR2 FNYEAQ. CDR3 loop: CASSLGGQPDEKLFF. Written as DNA, the CDR3 is TGTGCCAGCAGCTTAGGGGGACAGCCCGATGAAAAACTGTTTTTT.

This chain connects TRBV4-3 to TRBJ1-2; D remains ambiguous. CDR1 LGHNA and CDR2 YSLEER come from the germline V gene. The CDR3 is 15 amino acids. Trimming cost V 0 bases and J 4 bases, with 12 bases left between them. CDR3: CASSQDPGMGYGYTF. The CDR3 region has the DNA TGCGCCAGCAGCCAAGATCCCGGGATGGGCTATGGCTACACCTTC.

The rearrangement uses TRBV10-3 and TRBJ1-2; no definite D call. CDR1 is ENHRY and CDR2 is SYGVKD in the germline V gene. The CDR3 has 12 residues. V lost 3 bases to trimming and J lost 6 bases, with 8 bases between them. This CDR3 is CAISESGNGYTF. CDR3 DNA sequence: TGTGCCATCAGTGAATCCGGGAATGGCTACACCTTC.

The DNA of the CDR3 is TGTGCCAGCTCACCACGGGGGGAGACCCAGTACTTC. This encodes CASSPRGETQYF. The chain is built from TRBV18 and TRBJ2-5, with D possibly called TRBD1 or TRBD2 (5 bases each). V was clipped by 1 base and J by 5 bases, with 5 bases between them. The germline V gene encodes CDR1 KGHSH and CDR2 LQKENI. The CDR3 has 12 amino acids.

V usage is TRBV10-3 and J usage is TRBJ1-1; D gene uncertain. This CDR3 has 13 amino acids. V was cut by 1 base and J by 3 bases, with 6 bases left in between. CDR1 and CDR2 from the germline V gene are ENHRY and SYGVKD. CDR3 DNA sequence: TGTGCCATCAGTGAGTTTGGGTACACTGAAGCTTTCTTT. Amino acid sequence: CAISEFGYTEAFF.

The V gene is TRBV7-3, the J gene TRBJ2-7, with D maybe TRBD1 (5 bases). The CDR3 contains 13 residues. V shed 3 bases and J shed 3 bases, with 9 bases lying between them. Germline V gene sequence: CDR1 SGHTA, CDR2 FQGTGA. The CDR3 here is CASSFDRGYEQYF. DNA for the CDR3: TGTGCCAGCAGCTTTGACAGAGGCTACGAGCAGTACTTC.

The chain uses TRBV5-4 and TRBJ1-5, with a weak D call TRBD1 (5 bases). V was shortened by 3 bases and J by 5 bases, with 12 bases between the two germline ends. CDR1 is SGHNT, CDR2 YYREEE, per germline (reference sequence). The CDR3 is 14 residues long. CDR3 in amino acids: CASSSGTKDQPQHF. The CDR3 coding sequence is TGTGCCAGCAGCTCCGGGACGAAAGATCAGCCCCAGCATTTT.

This chain connects TRBV19 to TRBJ1-1; the D is unclear. V gave up 5 bases and J gave up 6 bases, with 13 bases separating them. The CDR3 extends over 13 amino acids. Germline CDR1 reads LNHDA; CDR2 reads SQIVND (reference sequence). The DNA of the CDR3 is TGTGCCAGTAGTCCAGCCGGGCATTCTGAAGCTTTCTTT. Residues: CASSPAGHSEAFF.

The chain couples TRBV2 to TRBJ1-1; D is ambiguous. This CDR3 is 15 amino acids long. V was trimmed by 5 bases and J by 1 base, leaving 14 bases between them. CDR1 is SNHLY and CDR2 is FYNNEI in the germline V gene. This CDR3 reads CASSLRGVANTEAFF. The CDR3 DNA sequence: TGTGCCAGCAGTCTTCGTGGAGTGGCGAACACTGAAGCTTTCTTT.

This clone has just a few counts. J is TRBJ2-3 and V is TRBV2, with D perhaps matching TRBD1 (6 bases). Trimming took off 6 bases at V and 6 bases at J, with 10 bases between the two ends. This CDR3 has 12 residues. Germline lookup yields CDR1 SNHLY and CDR2 FYNNEI. CDR3 sequence reads: CASSRTADTQYF. For the CDR3, the DNA is TGTGCCAGCAGCCGGACAGCTGATACGCAGTATTTT.